This entry features one TCR beta chain sequence. Its antigen is not known. This specimen comes from a study of cytomegalovirus exposure and HLA in healthy donors. Study-wide results and limits: Most sequenced TCRs were rare (though some public TCRs occurred in many donors). TCR beta sequences reportedly predicted most subjects' HLA-A and HLA-B alleles accurately. In a later analysis, most CMV-associated TCR beta chains appeared HLA-restricted.

Germline V lookup: CDR1 MGHRA, CDR2 YSYEKL. The V end lost 6 bases, the J end lost 7 bases, and 21 bases lay between the germline ends. This CDR3 spans 15 amino acids. At the time of sampling, donors were nominally healthy, though unrecorded immune exposures were likely. 13 Jbeta primers and 60 Vbeta primers were used for the PCR. Sequenced by immunoSEQ multiplex PCR; TCRdb stores in-frame clones only, minus some. The repertoire holds 130,000 to 150,000 clones, with 64% as singletons. The sequenced material came from PBMCs. The sequence came from a young woman in good health and CMV-seropositive. The gene calls are TRBV4-1 and TRBJ2-5, with D tentatively TRBD2 (8 bases). The CDR3 reads CASRHLGGAGGTQYF. The CDR3 nucleotides are TGCGCCAGCAGGCACCTAGGGGGCGCGGGGGGGACCCAGTACTTC.